The 17 T cell receptor beta chains in this list originate from one sample, sequenced in a study of blood T cells in healthy people across ages. Using a J-beta primer mix together with a sample-barcoded 5' primer, a second PCR was run for about 7 to 12 cycles. TCRdb redid the calling of the 5' RACE reads with MiXCR, one entry per CDR3 protein. In the table there are about a million distinct CDR3 sequences, 35% to 45% of which are singletons. Sequencing used blood. These receptors came from a man aged 18 to 30 in good health.

The chain recombines TRBV7-9 with TRBJ1-1, with a tentative D call TRBD1 (6 bases). V dropped 2 bases and J dropped 0 bases, with 13 bases sitting between them. Germline CDR1 and CDR2: SEHNR and FQNEAQ (reference sequence). The CDR3 runs to 16 residues. CDR3 region: CASSLQGQTMNTEAFF. The CDR3 nucleotides read TGTGCCAGCAGCTTACAGGGGCAGACCATGAACACTGAAGCTTTCTTT. Full variable domain (missing parts from reference TRBV7-9 and TRBJ1-1): DTGVSQNPRHKITKRGQNVTFRCDPISEHNRLYWYRQTLGQGPEFLTYFQNEAQLEKSRLLSDRFSAERPKGSFSTLEIQRTEQGDSAMYLCASSLQGQTMNTEAFFGQGTRLTVV.

This chain uses TRBV12-5 with TRBJ2-3, with D unresolved. V was pared by 3 bases and J by 0 bases, with 16 bases between. The CDR3 runs 17 residues. The germline gives CDR1 LGHNT, CDR2 FRNRAP. The CDR3 here is CASGFLLAAPSTDTQYF. The CDR3, as DNA: TGTGCTAGTGGTTTTCTCCTCGCAGCCCCTAGCACAGATACGCAGTATTTT.

The rearrangement uses TRBV6-6 and TRBJ1-3; D remains ambiguous. Trimming removed 10 bases at V and 0 bases at J, with 13 bases between. CDR1 is MNHNY and CDR2 is SVGAGI in the germline V gene (reference sequence). The CDR3 totals 14 residues. CDR3: CATSITNSGNTIYF. The CDR3 DNA reads TGTGCCACCTCGATAACTAACTCTGGAAACACCATATATTTT.

This clonotype occurred a few times. The chain joins TRBV12-3 or TRBV12-4 to TRBJ1-1, with D possibly being TRBD1 (5 bases). V was cut by 6 bases and J by 3 bases, with 14 bases left in between. The CDR3 sequence is 14 residues long. Here the CDR3 reads CASRPGTLDTEAFF. Here the CDR3 DNA reads TGTGCCAGCAGACCCGGGACCCTTGACACTGAAGCTTTCTTT.

The chain couples TRBV4-3 to TRBJ1-4; 11 nucleotides match TRBD1. V dropped 0 bases and J dropped 8; count of bases not matched to a gene: 8. Looked up from germline, CDR1 is LGHNA and CDR2 is YSLEER. The CDR3 totals 17 residues. CDR3 amino acids: CASSQERGTGGNEKLFF. For the CDR3, the DNA is TGCGCCAGCAGCCAAGAGAGGGGGACAGGGGGAAACGAAAAACTGTTTTTT.

V gene TRBV5-1 combines with J gene TRBJ2-1; D uncertain. This CDR3 region has 16 residues. Germline CDR1 and CDR2: SGHRS and YFSETQ. The ends were cut back, 4 bases at V and 1 base at J, with 15 bases in the middle. CDR3 protein: CASSPSSLSSYNEQFF. The CDR3 region has the DNA TGCGCCAGCAGCCCCTCGTCGCTATCTTCCTACAATGAGCAGTTCTTC.

The rearrangement links TRBV25-1 to TRBJ1-4, with D maybe TRBD1 (5 bases). From germline, CDR1 is MGHDK and CDR2 SYGVNS. V lost 5 bases and J 5 bases, leaving 15 bases between the germline ends. This CDR3 region has 15 residues. The CDR3 region is CASSSYGTTNEKLFF. The CDR3 nucleotides read TGTGCCAGCAGTTCTTACGGGACTACAAATGAAAAACTGTTTTTT.

This clonotype has just a few counts. The chain recombines TRBV5-1 with TRBJ1-5; no clear D. Germline loops: CDR1 SGHRS, CDR2 YFSETQ. The CDR3 runs 14 residues. Deletions cut 0 bases from V and 5 bases from J, with 9 bases between. The CDR3 reads CASSLGEGDQPQHF. CDR3 coding DNA: TGCGCCAGCAGCTTGGGGGAGGGCGATCAGCCCCAGCATTTT.

This rearrangement joins TRBV20-1 to TRBJ2-1; D uncertain. The V gene's germline CDR1 is DFQATT and CDR2 SNEGSKA (reference sequence). The CDR3 totals 13 residues. With 6 bases removed from V and 3 bases from J, the gap between germline ends came to 12 bases. CDR3 in amino acids: CSASTSNYNEQFF. In nucleotides, the CDR3 is TGCAGTGCGAGTACGAGCAACTACAATGAGCAGTTCTTC.

The V call is TRBV6-4, the J call TRBJ2-7; D possibly matches TRBD1 or TRBD2 (5 bases each). Germline V CDR1 and CDR2: MRHNA, SNTAGT. This CDR3 is 12 amino acids long. The V end was cut by 6 bases, the J end by 4 bases, with 10 bases between. CDR3 in DNA: TGTGCCAGCAGGGGATGGGGGTACGAGCAGTACTTC. This encodes CASRGWGYEQYF.

In this sample, this clonotype turned up once. A much larger clone differs from this one at a single base, so this may be a read error. The chain links TRBV7-2 to TRBJ2-1; D call uncertain. This CDR3 contains 14 residues. Germline V gene sequence: CDR1 SGHTA, CDR2 FQGNSA. CDR3 protein: CAGSQLTVNNEQFF. The CDR3 nucleotides read TGTGCCGGCAGCCAATTAACAGTCAACAATGAGCAGTTCTTC.

The V and J genes are TRBV4-3 and TRBJ2-3, with 9 bases fitting TRBD2. CDR1 is LGHNA and CDR2 is YSLEER in the germline V gene. The J segment lost 3 bases and the V segment lost 0 bases, leaving 4 bases of the junction unmatched. This CDR3 spans 16 amino acids. For the CDR3, the DNA is TGCGCCAGCAGCCAAGATGCGGGGGGGCAGACAGATACGCAGTATTTT. This encodes CASSQDAGGQTDTQYF.

J is TRBJ2-5 and V is TRBV12-3 or TRBV12-4; TRBD2 matches at 8 bases. This CDR3 has 14 amino acids. V lost 8 bases and J lost 11; bases outside the gene matches: 16. CDR3 in amino acids: CASFKRGGRYEQYF. In nucleotides, the CDR3 is TGTGCCAGCTTCAAACGGGGGGGCAGGTATGAGCAGTACTTC.

The rearrangement uses TRBV7-8 and TRBJ1-1; D remains ambiguous. Deletions cut 2 bases from V and 4 bases from J, with 11 bases between. Germline CDR1 SGHVS, CDR2 FQNEAQ. This CDR3 is 14 amino acids long. This CDR3 reads CASSLKGTGTEAFF. Written as DNA, the CDR3 is TGTGCCAGCAGCTTAAAAGGCACGGGCACTGAAGCTTTCTTT.

CDR3 amino acids: CASSASRGTDTQYF. The CDR3 DNA follows: TGTGCCAGCAGCGCAAGCAGGGGCACAGATACGCAGTATTTT. The chain couples TRBV13 to TRBJ2-3, with D perhaps TRBD1 (5 bases). The CDR3 runs to 14 residues. Germline V gene sequence: CDR1 PRHDT, CDR2 FYEKMQ (reference sequence). Trimming took off 5 bases at V and 1 base at J, with 10 bases between the two ends.

This chain joins TRBV27 and TRBJ1-1; D is uncertain. This CDR3 has 17 residues. Germline lookup yields CDR1 MNHEY and CDR2 SMNVEV (reference sequence). V was shortened by 1 base and J by 0 bases, with 15 bases between the two germline ends. CDR3 sequence reads: CASSLYSGPGMNTEAFF. The CDR3 nucleotides read TGTGCCAGCAGTTTATACTCGGGTCCGGGGATGAACACTGAAGCTTTCTTT.

In its sample, this clonotype was seen once. J is TRBJ2-7 and V is TRBV27; TRBD1 might be the D (5 bases). The CDR3 is 13 residues long. V gave up 3 bases and J gave up 9 bases, with 15 bases separating them. Germline CDR1 reads MNHEY; CDR2 reads SMNVEV (reference sequence). The CDR3 region has the DNA TGTGCCAGCAGTTTTGAGACAGTCTGGGGGCAGTACTTC. It yields the protein CASSFETVWGQYF.